This TCR beta chain was recorded in a study of T-cell reconstitution after alpha-beta-depleted transplantation in children. Findings and limits, study-wide: Expanded graft clones, several hundred of them, were reportedly the source of alpha-beta T cells about two months after transplant. T-cell counts and diversity at one year following transplant were attributed mainly to newly produced T cells. Surviving recipient T cells and thymic progenitors underlay high day-60 TCRbeta diversity in some patients.

Preparation of the TCRbeta library used unique molecular identifiers. TCRdb analysed the PCR reads with MiXCR anew, one entry per CDR3 protein. The table shows roughly 100,000 distinct CDR3 sequences, with 4.5% to 7.5% occurring only once. In this sample, this clonotype turned up many times. The antigen remains undetermined. Trimming took 3 bases from V and 5 from J, leaving 4 bases between them. CDR1 MGHDK and CDR2 SYGVNS come from the germline V gene. CDR3 length: 11 residues. This TCR was sampled from a female patient aged 2-9 years who had a stem cell transplant for Fanconi anemia, so the T cells may come from the graft donor. The sample in question was PBMCs, mostly from graft donor cells, obtained 60 days after TCRalphabeta/CD19-depleted stem cell transplant. The chain joins TRBV25-1 to TRBJ2-5, with no clear D. Written as DNA, the CDR3 is TGTGCCAGCAGTGAGATGGAGACCCAGTACTTC. Its protein product is CASSEMETQYF.